The T cell receptor beta chain under discussion was sequenced for a study of T cell responses to AZD1222 COVID-19 vaccine. Overall study findings and caveats: Targets within unmutated variant regions were reportedly found for nearly half of spike-specific TCRs.

Only in-frame clones appear in the TCRdb table, and some are missing; sequencing was by immunoSEQ multiplex PCR. Counted here are over 60,000 clones, around 87% occurring once; the ten biggest clones make up around 24%. The V gene's germline CDR1 is SNHLY and CDR2 FYNNEI. V was shortened by 6 bases and J by 1 base, with 9 bases between the two germline ends. This CDR3 has 14 amino acids. As regards this clone: What it recognizes is unknown.

Here the sequenced sample was peripheral blood, taken on day 0 of AZD1222 vaccination. This clonotype was obtained from an adult in good health. The chain employs TRBV2 and TRBJ2-2; D is uncertain. In DNA form, the CDR3 reads TGTGCCAGCAGACCAGACGAGAACACCGGGGAGCTGTTTTTT. Its translation is CASRPDENTGELFF.